This is a list of T cell receptor beta chains from one sample in a study of T cell repertoires in cytomegalovirus infection. TCRdb re-analysed the reads in MiXCR, keeping a single row per CDR3 protein. The table lists hundreds of thousands of distinct CDR3 sequences, around 9.6% of them singletons. Sequencing used PBMCs. These receptor sequences come from a human donor in good health (CMV status not recorded). Some clones in this sample may be carry-over from other donors' samples. Both conserved end residues are part of each CDR3. D genes are given only for firm matches. Clone size is not always given. Where it is, it says once, few, many or a class for expanded clones.

cdr3_length	d_call	v_call	clone_size	j_call	cdr3_aa	cdr3_nt
10	NA	TRBV29-1	many	TRBJ2-2	CSARNRELFF	TGCAGCGCACGAAACCGGGAGCTGTTTTTT
13	NA	TRBV29-1	many	TRBJ1-1	CSVARGTSTEAFF	TGCAGCGTTGCGCGGGGGACCAGCACTGAAGCTTTCTTT
15	NA	TRBV6-5	many	TRBJ1-1	CASSFLDRRNTEAFF	TGTGCCAGCAGTTTCCTTGACAGGAGGAACACTGAAGCTTTCTTT
15	NA	TRBV28	many	TRBJ1-5	CASSYRQVGTQPQHF	TGTGCCAGCAGTTATCGACAGGTCGGGACTCAGCCCCAGCATTTT
15	NA	TRBV3-1	many	TRBJ1-4	CASSHDRNPGKKLFF	TGTGCCAGCAGCCACGACAGGAACCCTGGCAAAAAACTGTTTTTT
13	NA	TRBV29-1	many	TRBJ2-3	CSGVSGAPDTQYF	TGCAGCGGCGTATCAGGGGCGCCAGATACGCAGTATTTT
16	NA	TRBV6-6	few	TRBJ1-1	CASSYVYYRGNTEAFF	TGTGCCAGCAGTTACGTGTATTACCGGGGGAACACTGAAGCTTTCTTT
15	TRBD2	TRBV20-1	many	TRBJ2-5	CSARDLRGGRETQYF	TGCAGTGCTAGAGATCTGCGGGGGGGCCGAGAGACCCAGTACTTC
12	NA	TRBV3-1	few	TRBJ1-1	CASSQEAGEAFF	TGTGCCAGCAGCCAAGAAGCGGGGGAAGCTTTCTTT
15	TRBD2	TRBV28	many	TRBJ2-1	CASSLASGGAMRQFF	TGTGCCAGCAGTTTGGCCAGCGGGGGGGCAATGAGGCAGTTCTTC
14	TRBD1	TRBV20-1	NA	TRBJ2-2	CSAWDRGDTGELFF	TGCAGTGCCTGGGACAGGGGGGACACCGGGGAGCTGTTTTTT
12	NA	TRBV7-9	many	TRBJ1-5	CASSGGIQPQHF	TGTGCCAGCAGTGGGGGGATCCAGCCCCAGCATTTT
16	TRBD2	TRBV7-2	many	TRBJ2-2	CASSLAGGGAAGELFF	TGTGCCAGCAGCTTAGCAGGCGGGGGGGCTGCCGGGGAGCTGTTTTTT
21	TRBD2	TRBV19	many	TRBJ2-6	CASSPQRRGLAGFSGANVLTF	TGTGCCAGTAGTCCCCAGCGTCGGGGACTAGCGGGATTCTCTGGGGCCAACGTCCTGACTTTC